One and the same sample provided the 14 T cell receptor beta chains below, sequenced in a study of blood T cell repertoires in COVID-19. TCRdb's table, derived via immunoSEQ multiplex PCR, lists solely in-frame clones and lacks some. The repertoire holds approximately 46,000 clones, with more than 75% as singletons. Material for sequencing was peripheral blood. The receptors were sampled from a man between 60 and 75 years old with active or convalescent COVID-19.

This clone was seen a handful of times. The gene calls are TRBV28 and TRBJ2-7, with 9 nucleotides matching TRBD2. The V segment lost 3 bases and the J segment 1 base; nucleotides outside the gene matches: 1. Looked up from germline, CDR1 is MDHEN and CDR2 is SYDVKM. CDR3 size: 14 residues. For the CDR3, the DNA is TGTGCCAGCAGTTTGGCGGGAGGGTCCTACGAGCAGTACTTC. Translation: CASSLAGGSYEQYF.

The chain uses TRBV3-1 (or the pseudogene TRBV3-2) and TRBJ2-7, with D possibly matching TRBD2 (7 bases). This CDR3 has 14 amino acids. V gave up 4 bases and J gave up 6 bases, with 16 bases separating them. The germline CDR1 and CDR2 sequences are LGHDT and YNNKEL (reference sequence). CDR3 protein: CASSLRGAMAEQYF. As DNA, the CDR3 is TGTGCCAGCAGCCTACGGGGGGCGATGGCCGAGCAGTACTTC.

This clone was recorded once. The chain joins TRBV6-5 to TRBJ2-3; D is unresolved. The V gene's germline CDR1 is MNHEY and CDR2 SVGAGI. Trimming left V 6 bases short and J 5 bases short, with 6 bases between. This CDR3 has 11 amino acids. This CDR3 reads CASRLQDTQYF. The CDR3 nucleotides read TGTGCCAGCAGACTACAAGATACGCAGTATTTT.

The rearrangement links TRBV18 to TRBJ2-7; 9 positions agree with TRBD2. The germline CDR1 and CDR2 sequences are KGHSH and LQKENI. J gave up 0 bases and V 3 bases, and 3 bases lay outside the gene matches. CDR3 size: 15 residues. The CDR3 DNA reads as TGTGCCAGCTCACCGGGACTAGCAGGCTCCTACGAGCAGTACTTC. Its protein is CASSPGLAGSYEQYF. Full variable domain (rest looked up from reference TRBV18 and TRBJ2-7): NAGVMQNPRHLVRRRGQEARLRCSPMKGHSHVYWYRQLPEEGLKFMVYLQKENIIDESGMPKERFSAEFPKEGPSILRIQQVVRGDSAAYFCASSPGLAGSYEQYFGPGTRLTVT.

The chain has TRBV30 and TRBJ1-5; a weak D match, TRBD1 (5 bases). V shed 4 bases and J shed 6 bases, with 13 bases lying between them. Germline V lookup: CDR1 GTSNPN, CDR2 SVGIG (reference sequence). CDR3 length: 13 amino acids. DNA for the CDR3: TGTGCCTGGACTCCAGGGTCCGCTCAGCCCCAGCATTTT. Its protein is CAWTPGSAQPQHF.

The chain links TRBV5-8 to TRBJ1-3; D is unresolved. The V gene lost 4 bases and the J gene lost 0 bases, with 8 bases spanning the gap. There are 14 residues in the CDR3. Germline CDR1 is SGHTS and CDR2 is YDEGEE. The CDR3 sequence: CASSAVYSGNTIYF. As DNA, the CDR3 is TGTGCCAGCAGCGCCGTCTACTCTGGAAACACCATATATTTT.

The chain carries TRBV7-6 and TRBJ1-4; 7 nucleotides agree with TRBD1. The CDR3 is 15 residues long. V dropped 5 bases and J dropped 3; count of bases not matched to a gene: 6. Germline CDR1 is SGHVS and CDR2 is FNYEAQ. In DNA form, the CDR3 reads TGTGCCAGCAGCAAGACCGGGACAGCTAATGAAAAACTGTTTTTT. Translating gives CASSKTGTANEKLFF.

This chain uses TRBV2 with TRBJ1-2; TRBD1 agrees at 7 bases. The CDR3 is made up of 13 amino acids. Germline trimming cut 5 bases from V and 4 bases from J; bases unmatched to any gene: 4. In germline, CDR1 is SNHLY, CDR2 FYNNEI. The CDR3 protein is CASSPDRLYGYTF. DNA of the CDR3: TGTGCCAGCAGTCCGGACAGGCTCTATGGCTACACCTTC.

The chain carries TRBV18 and TRBJ1-5; 9 bases line up with TRBD1. Germline lookup yields CDR1 KGHSH and CDR2 LQKENI. Trimming removed 3 bases from V and 7 bases from J; junction bases left unmatched: 10. CDR3 size: 16 residues. The CDR3 DNA is TGTGCCAGCTCACCGACCGGGACAGGGCTTGGACAGCCCCAGCATTTT. This translates into CASSPTGTGLGQPQHF.

V is TRBV18 and J is TRBJ2-5, with 9 bases fitting TRBD2. The germline CDR1 and CDR2 sequences are KGHSH and LQKENI. The junction had 6 bases not matched to a gene; V was cut back by 1 base and J by 6 bases. This CDR3 is 15 amino acids long. The CDR3 DNA follows: TGTGCCAGCTCACCACTAGCGGGGGACCGCAAGACCCAGTACTTC. Translating it yields CASSPLAGDRKTQYF.

The sample holds one count of this clone. The chain links TRBV2 to TRBJ1-2; D is undetermined. The germline gives CDR1 SNHLY, CDR2 FYNNEI. There are 12 residues in the CDR3. V was pared by 5 bases and J by 6 bases, with 10 bases between. CDR3: CASSRRPDGYTF. As DNA, the CDR3 is TGTGCCAGCAGTCGCCGCCCAGATGGCTACACCTTC. Filled out from reference TRBV2 and TRBJ1-2, the complete variable domain reads EPEVTQTPSHQVTQMGQEVILRCVPISNHLYFYWYRQILGQKVEFLVSFYNNEISEKSEIFDDQFSVERPDGSNFTLKIRSTKLEDSAMYFCASSRRPDGYTFGSGTRLTVV.

The genes are TRBV5-1 and TRBJ2-3; 8 positions agree with TRBD2. Looked up from germline, CDR1 is SGHRS and CDR2 is YFSETQ. The V segment lost 4 bases and the J segment 1 base; nucleotides outside the gene matches: 2. This CDR3 region has 14 residues. CDR3 sequence reads: CASSQTSGTDTQYF. Written as DNA, the CDR3 is TGCGCCAGCAGCCAGACTAGCGGCACAGATACGCAGTATTTT. The full variable domain, rest sourced from reference TRBV5-1 and TRBJ2-3, is KAGVTQTPRYLIKTRGQQVTLSCSPISGHRSVSWYQQTPGQGLQFLFEYFSETQRNKGNFPGRFSGRQFSNSRSEMNVSTLELGDSALYLCASSQTSGTDTQYFGPGTRLTVL.

The CDR3 spells CASSPAISGEKQYF. CDR3 nucleotides: TGTGCCAGCTCACCCGCGATTTCGGGGGAGAAGCAGTACTTC. V and J are TRBV18 and TRBJ2-7, with D perhaps matching TRBD2 (6 bases). Germline CDR1 KGHSH, CDR2 LQKENI. The CDR3 is made up of 14 amino acids. V shed 3 bases and J shed 8 bases, with 17 bases lying between them.

This chain uses TRBV6-4 with TRBJ2-5; tentatively, D is TRBD2 (6 bases). V shed 4 bases and J shed 5 bases, with 11 bases lying between them. This CDR3 has 13 residues. Germline CDR1 is MRHNA and CDR2 is SNTAGT. DNA for the CDR3: TGTGCCAGCAGTGGGGACTTGGGGGAGACCCAGTACTTC. It translates to CASSGDLGETQYF.